One and the same sample provided the 12 T cell receptor beta chains below, sequenced in a study of shared clonotypes between healthy human individuals. Clones were read by immunoSEQ multiplex PCR, and TCRdb kept only the in-frame ones, dropping some. Of 2 million to 3 million clones listed, approximately 94% are singletons. Specimen: naive CD4+ T cells from PBMCs. Subset here: CD45RA+ positively selected. The receptors were sampled from a man between 18 and 35 years old in good health. Some clones in this sample may be carry-over from other donors' samples.

This chain uses TRBV28 with TRBJ1-3; D might be TRBD1 (5 bases). In germline, CDR1 is MDHEN, CDR2 SYDVKM. The CDR3 runs 15 residues. V lost 6 bases and J lost 7, with 19 bases in between. The chain's CDR3 is CASSPGFRAINTIYF. The CDR3 DNA follows: TGTGCCAGCAGCCCTGGCTTCAGGGCTATTAACACCATATATTTT.

V gene TRBV27 combines with J gene TRBJ2-7; no definite D call. Trimming removed 0 bases at V and 10 bases at J, with 13 bases between. From germline, CDR1 is MNHEY and CDR2 SMNVEV (reference sequence). CDR3 length equals 13 residues. This CDR3 reads CASSLSRYALQYF. CDR3 DNA sequence: TGTGCCAGCAGTTTATCGAGATATGCACTCCAGTACTTC.

This CDR3 is CASSDSRRWDKDAYEQYF. The CDR3, as DNA: TGTGCCAGCAGTGACTCGAGGCGTTGGGACAAAGACGCCTACGAGCAGTACTTC. This chain links TRBV6-4 with TRBJ2-7; tentatively, D is TRBD1 (6 bases). The CDR3 has 18 amino acids. Trimming cost V 0 bases and J 2 bases, with 20 bases left between them. Germline V gene sequence: CDR1 MRHNA, CDR2 SNTAGT.

The J gene is TRBJ1-1, the V gene TRBV6-1; D gene ambiguous. CDR3 size: 12 residues. Germline lookup yields CDR1 MNHNS and CDR2 SASEGT. V lost 5 bases and J 2 bases, leaving 6 bases between the germline ends. CDR3 sequence (DNA): TGTGCCAGCAGTTGGACCAACACTGAAGCTTTCTTT. Translation gives CASSWTNTEAFF.

This clone was detected only once. The sample contains more than one DNA sequence encoding this CDR3. The genes are TRBV4-3 and TRBJ2-7; the D gene could be TRBD1 or TRBD2 (5 bases each). Per germline, CDR1 LGHNA and CDR2 YSLEER. Trimming took 0 bases from V and 4 from J, leaving 10 bases between them. The CDR3 has 14 amino acids. The CDR3 loop reads CASSQERGSYEQYF. For the CDR3, the DNA is TGCGCCAGCAGCCAAGAACGGGGCTCATACGAGCAGTACTTC.

This rearrangement joins TRBV15 to TRBJ1-3, with TRBD1 matching 9 bases. CDR3 length: 16 amino acids. Unmatched junction bases numbered 9, after V lost 5 bases and J lost 4 bases. Germline CDR1 is LNHNV and CDR2 is YYDKDF (reference sequence). CDR3 loop: CATSGGTGIVGNTIYF. The DNA for the CDR3 is TGTGCCACCAGCGGGGGGACAGGGATCGTAGGAAACACCATATATTTT.

The CDR3 is CASNVRDRYEQYF. In DNA form, the CDR3 reads TGTGCCAGCAACGTTCGGGACAGGTACGAGCAGTACTTC. V is TRBV5-6 and J is TRBJ2-7, with 8 bases that match TRBD1. J gave up 4 bases and V 6 bases, and 6 bases lay outside the gene matches. Germline V gene lookup returns CDR1 SGHDT and CDR2 YYEEEE. CDR3 length: 13 amino acids.

The V and J genes are TRBV5-3 and TRBJ2-7; D gene unclear. TRBV5-3 is an ORF; its function is uncertain. The ends were cut back, 9 bases at V and 5 bases at J, with 9 bases in the middle. This CDR3 contains 10 residues. CDR3 residues: CAIPLDEQYF. The CDR3 nucleotides read TGTGCCATCCCCCTGGACGAGCAGTACTTC.

This sequence joins TRBV2 and TRBJ2-3; D unclear. This CDR3 comprises 18 residues. Per the germline V gene, CDR1 is SNHLY and CDR2 is FYNNEI. V lost 6 bases to trimming and J lost 0 bases, with 22 bases between them. The CDR3 loop is CASRQPRSRGVSTDTQYF. The CDR3 nucleotides are TGTGCCAGCAGACAACCCCGTAGTCGCGGAGTTAGCACAGATACGCAGTATTTT.

V is TRBV14 and J is TRBJ2-5; TRBD2 aligns across 9 bases. The J segment lost 1 base and the V segment lost 3 bases, leaving 3 bases of the junction unmatched. Germline-derived CDR1 and CDR2 are SGHDN and FVKESK. The CDR3 consists of 15 residues. CDR3 protein: CASSQRREGQETQYF. CDR3 nucleotides: TGTGCCAGCAGCCAGCGGCGGGAGGGCCAAGAGACCCAGTACTTC.

The rearrangement uses TRBV5-6 and TRBJ2-3; no definite D call. From germline, CDR1 is SGHDT and CDR2 YYEEEE. The CDR3 is 12 amino acids. Trimming took 0 bases from V and 5 from J, leaving 4 bases between them. The CDR3 sequence is CASSLAGDTQYF. The CDR3 bases are TGTGCCAGCAGCTTGGCCGGAGATACGCAGTATTTT.

The rearrangement joins TRBV28 to TRBJ2-7, with 11 bases fitting TRBD2. Germline assignment: CDR1 MDHEN and CDR2 SYDVKM. After removal of 6 bases from V and 3 bases from J, the junction contained 7 bases not matched to a gene. The CDR3 loop spans 15 amino acids. This chain's CDR3 is CASREPTSGSYEQYF. In nucleotides, the CDR3 is TGTGCCAGCAGGGAGCCAACTAGCGGGAGCTACGAGCAGTACTTC.